This is a list of T cell receptor beta chains from one sample in a study of T cells in Graves' hyperthyroidism and ophthalmopathy. MiXCR was run by TCRdb on the multiplex PCR reads, yielding one entry per CDR3 protein. The sample lists about 260,000 distinct CDR3 sequences; 16% were seen once. Source material: blood. The receptors come from a woman under 30 with Graves' ophthalmopathy. Both conserved end residues are part of each CDR3. Fields, in order: clone size, D gene, J gene, V gene, CDR3 DNA, CDR3 protein. The D gene is left open where the match is weak. Not every row has a clone size; where given, it reads once, few, many or a size class.

abundance: many; d_gene: TRBD1; j_gene: TRBJ2-3; v_gene: TRBV11-2; CDR3nt: TGTGCCAGCAGCTCCGAGGGGGCAGGGAGCACAGATACGCAGTATTTT; CDR3aa: CASSSEGAGSTDTQYF
abundance: -; d_gene: TRBD1; j_gene: TRBJ1-5; v_gene: TRBV10-3; CDR3nt: TGTGCCATCAGTCGAGACGGGACAGGGGGAAGTCGGCAGCCCCAGCATTTT; CDR3aa: CAISRDGTGGSRQPQHF
abundance: -; d_gene: -; j_gene: TRBJ2-2; v_gene: TRBV14; CDR3nt: TGTGCCAGCAGCCAAGATTGGTACACCGAGGAGCTGTTTTTT; CDR3aa: CASSQDWYTEELFF
abundance: many; d_gene: TRBD1; j_gene: TRBJ2-7; v_gene: TRBV18; CDR3nt: TGTGCCAGCTCCCTTTTTACAGGGGACCTTTCCTACGAGCAGTACTTC; CDR3aa: CASSLFTGDLSYEQYF
abundance: many; d_gene: -; j_gene: TRBJ2-1; v_gene: TRBV6-2/TRBV6-3; CDR3nt: TGTGCCAGCAGTTACTCTAGCTCCTACAATGAGCAGTTCTTC; CDR3aa: CASSYSSSYNEQFF
abundance: many; d_gene: -; j_gene: TRBJ1-1; v_gene: TRBV19; CDR3nt: TGTGCCAGTAGTATGGGGGCAGTTGGGGCTGAAGCTTTCTTT; CDR3aa: CASSMGAVGAEAFF
abundance: many; d_gene: -; j_gene: TRBJ1-2; v_gene: TRBV9; CDR3nt: TGTGCCAGCAGCGCTCGGGACTATCTGGCGGATGGCTACACCTTC; CDR3aa: CASSARDYLADGYTF
abundance: many; d_gene: -; j_gene: TRBJ2-3; v_gene: TRBV7-3; CDR3nt: TGTGCCAGCAGCCAATCAGGGTACACAGATACGCAGTATTTT; CDR3aa: CASSQSGYTDTQYF
abundance: many; d_gene: -; j_gene: TRBJ2-3; v_gene: TRBV29-1; CDR3nt: TGCAGCGTTGCAACAAGGGTCAGCACAGATACGCAGTATTTT; CDR3aa: CSVATRVSTDTQYF
abundance: many; d_gene: -; j_gene: TRBJ1-6; v_gene: TRBV13; CDR3nt: TGTGCCAGCAGCTTACAGCAGTATAATTCACCCCTCCACTTT; CDR3aa: CASSLQQYNSPLHF
abundance: many; d_gene: -; j_gene: TRBJ2-3; v_gene: TRBV10-1; CDR3nt: TGCGCCAGCATCCTGGGGGACACAGATACGCAGTATTTT; CDR3aa: CASILGDTDTQYF
abundance: -; d_gene: TRBD1; j_gene: TRBJ2-5; v_gene: TRBV3-1; CDR3nt: TGTGCCAGCAGCCGACAGGGGGCCGAGACCCAGTACTTC; CDR3aa: CASSRQGAETQYF
abundance: -; d_gene: -; j_gene: TRBJ2-7; v_gene: TRBV9; CDR3nt: TGTGCCAGCAGCCCTGGCGGAGGAGACTCCTACGAGCAGTACTTC; CDR3aa: CASSPGGGDSYEQYF
abundance: many; d_gene: -; j_gene: TRBJ1-1; v_gene: TRBV29-1; CDR3nt: TGCAGCACCGGGAGGGGAGACACTGAAGCTTTCTTT; CDR3aa: CSTGRGDTEAFF
abundance: -; d_gene: TRBD2; j_gene: TRBJ2-5; v_gene: TRBV7-9; CDR3nt: TGTGCCAGCAGCTTAATCGCTAGCGGACAAGAGACCCAGTACTTC; CDR3aa: CASSLIASGQETQYF
abundance: many; d_gene: TRBD1; j_gene: TRBJ1-1; v_gene: TRBV5-1; CDR3nt: TGCGCCAGCAGCTTGTATCAGGGGGCGGACGATCCCCGTAAGGAAAGCACTGAAGCTTTCTTT; CDR3aa: CASSLYQGADDPRKESTEAFF
abundance: many; d_gene: TRBD2; j_gene: TRBJ2-4; v_gene: TRBV9; CDR3nt: TGTGCCAGCAGCGTCCTAGCGGGGGGCGATCAGTACTTC; CDR3aa: CASSVLAGGDQYF
abundance: many; d_gene: TRBD2; j_gene: TRBJ2-3; v_gene: TRBV6-5; CDR3nt: TGTGCCAGCAGTTACCCAAAAATGATGACTAGCGGGAGCACAGATACGCAGTATTTT; CDR3aa: CASSYPKMMTSGSTDTQYF
abundance: -; d_gene: TRBD1; j_gene: TRBJ1-2; v_gene: TRBV12-3/TRBV12-4; CDR3nt: TGTGCCAGCAGAAAGACAGGGGGCGATGGCTACACCTTC; CDR3aa: CASRKTGGDGYTF
abundance: many; d_gene: -; j_gene: TRBJ2-7; v_gene: TRBV3-1; CDR3nt: TGTGCCAGCAGCCAAGCAAGGCCCTACGAGCAGTACTTC; CDR3aa: CASSQARPYEQYF
abundance: many; d_gene: -; j_gene: TRBJ1-2; v_gene: TRBV11-2; CDR3nt: TGTGCCAGCAGCTTAGGGGGGGCAGCATCTAACTATGGCTACACCTTC; CDR3aa: CASSLGGAASNYGYTF
abundance: many; d_gene: -; j_gene: TRBJ1-2; v_gene: TRBV5-1; CDR3nt: TGCGCCAGCAGCCTTTGGACAGAAGACTATGGCTACACCTTC; CDR3aa: CASSLWTEDYGYTF
abundance: many; d_gene: -; j_gene: TRBJ1-5; v_gene: TRBV30; CDR3nt: TGTGCCTGGAGTTTAGGGAACAGTGGCAATCAGCCCCAGCATTTT; CDR3aa: CAWSLGNSGNQPQHF
abundance: -; d_gene: TRBD2; j_gene: TRBJ2-5; v_gene: TRBV7-9; CDR3nt: TGTGCCAGCAGCAGGAGGTGGCTAGCGGGCTCCCAAGAGACCCAGTACTTC; CDR3aa: CASSRRWLAGSQETQYF